This T cell receptor beta chain was obtained from a study of radiation and T cells in renal cell carcinoma. The assay was immunoSEQ multiplex PCR, and TCRdb's table has in-frame clones only and misses some. Of 130,000 to 150,000 clones in the sample, roughly 90% are singletons; the top ten hold about 11%. CDR3 length equals 14 residues. The germline CDR1 and CDR2 sequences are SGHDT and YYEEEE. The V segment lost 3 bases and the J segment 2 bases; nucleotides outside the gene matches: 3. Time point indicated: baseline pretreatment blood. Treatment reported: 15 Gy SBRT to primary tumor, nephrectomy 4 weeks later.

The sample here was blood, taken from a patient whose treatment included radiotherapy and nephrectomy. This chain uses TRBV5-6 with TRBJ1-1, with 8 bases aligning to TRBD1. The TCR was taken from a woman aged 45-65 years with renal cell carcinoma. This CDR3 reads CASSSTGANTEAFF. CDR3 bases: TGTGCCAGCAGCTCGACAGGGGCAAACACTGAAGCTTTCTTT.